The clone carrying this T cell receptor (beta chain) was counted ten times or more. The antigen remains undetermined. TCR beta CDR3 sequences were amplified from RNA transcripts. When the TCR CDR3 underwent first-round RT-PCR, the HTBI primer set was used. One entry per CDR3 protein results from TCRdb running MiXCR on the multiplex PCR reads. Seen here are about 340,000 distinct CDR3 sequences, 21% observed once, and the top ten hold about 50%. These data are taken from a study of T cells in Graves' hyperthyroidism and ophthalmopathy. The study's findings and limits: Stable hyperthyroidism and ophthalmopathy were separated using 13 V-J signatures. The majority of expanded thyroid clonotypes above 0.001 also appeared in blood.

This CDR3 is 11 amino acids long. V lost 5 bases and J 10 bases, leaving 9 bases between the germline ends. The receptor comes from a woman aged 45 to 65 with Graves' hyperthyroidism. This chain links TRBV12-3 or TRBV12-4 with TRBJ2-1; possibly TRBD2 for D (6 bases). The source material was blood. The CDR3 nucleotides are TGTGCCAGCAGTGAGGAGGGAGAGCAGTTCTTC. Residues: CASSEEGEQFF.